These 5 T cell receptor beta chains share one sample of origin, sequenced in a study of T-cell memory formation after mild COVID-19. TCRdb reprocessed the 5' RACE reads via MiXCR and lists one record per CDR3 protein. The table includes hundreds of thousands of distinct CDR3 sequences, more than 15% detected once. The sample taken for sequencing was PBMCs or a T cell subset sorted from them (not recorded which). Receptors were obtained from a young man who had mild COVID-19 (a few samples of this study predate the infection). Cell type and time point are not known.

This chain connects TRBV7-9 to TRBJ2-5, with TRBD2 as a possible D gene (5 bases). Germline CDR1 and CDR2: SEHNR and FQNEAQ (reference sequence). Trimming took off 0 bases at V and 7 bases at J, with 15 bases between the two ends. The CDR3 loop spans 15 amino acids. CDR3 sequence (DNA): TGTGCCAGCAGCTTAGCAGGACTCGGATTAGGGACCCAGTACTTC. This codes for CASSLAGLGLGTQYF.

As regards this clonotype: Germline is not matched at one junction end, which may reflect a read error. The genes are TRBV7-9 and TRBJ1-2, with a weak D call TRBD1 (5 bases). The germline V gene has CDR1 SEHNR and CDR2 FQNEAQ (reference sequence). The CDR3 sequence is 13 residues long. The CDR3 loop is CASSLAGGAGYTF. CDR3 DNA: TGTGCCAGCAGCCTAGCCGGAGGGGCTGGCTACACCTTC.

The chain is built from TRBV30 and TRBJ2-1; TRBD2 aligns across 8 bases. Germline loops: CDR1 GTSNPN, CDR2 SVGIG (reference sequence). This CDR3 is 14 amino acids long. Trimming removed 4 bases from V and 6 bases from J; junction bases left unmatched: 8. In DNA, the CDR3 is TGTGCCTGGACTTTCGGGGGGGCCGGCAATGAGCAGTTCTTC. Its protein product is CAWTFGGAGNEQFF.

In this sample, this clonotype turned up a few times. V gene TRBV11-2 combines with J gene TRBJ2-5; a possible D gene is TRBD2 (5 bases). CDR3 length equals 14 residues. Trimming shortened V by 2 bases and J by 5 bases, and 12 bases separated the two germline ends. Germline CDR1 reads SGHAT; CDR2 reads FQNNGV. The CDR3 DNA reads TGTGCCAGCAGCTTACTAGCCCGGGTGGAGACCCAGTACTTC. Protein sequence: CASSLLARVETQYF.

The sample holds many counts of this clonotype. The rearrangement joins TRBV5-1 to TRBJ1-1, with D uncertain. Trimming took 5 bases from V and 5 from J, leaving 19 bases between them. Germline V gene lookup returns CDR1 SGHRS and CDR2 YFSETQ. The CDR3 is made up of 15 amino acids. CDR3 in DNA: TGCGCCAGCAGTTTACTATTGGGAAAAGAGACTGAAGCTTTCTTT. Translation gives CASSLLLGKETEAFF.